This T cell receptor beta chain was captured by sequencing in a study of cytomegalovirus exposure and HLA in healthy donors. This CDR3 is 15 amino acids long. CDR1 is SNHLY and CDR2 is FYNNEI in the germline V gene. V was trimmed by 4 bases and J by 3 bases, leaving 13 bases between them. PCR used 60 Vbeta primers and 13 Jbeta primers. Methods used by the authors: Later, an analysis found around 80 million unique TCR beta chains, and about 9.9 million of these were shared. Using immunoSEQ multiplex PCR, the repertoire was profiled, and TCRdb retains in-frame clones only, with some absent. V, J and clone size are taken as reported in that table, and D and trimming were inferred from the DNA itself. The repertoire consists of around 130,000 clones, with 75% to 90% occurring once and the leading ten covering approximately 6.4%.

Sample: PBMCs. V usage is TRBV2 and J usage is TRBJ1-3; D not certain. The TCR comes from a woman between 25 and 40 years old in good health and CMV-seropositive. The DNA for the CDR3 is TGTGCCAGCAGTGCCCCAGGAAAAAATGGAAACACCATATATTTT. Its protein is CASSAPGKNGNTIYF.